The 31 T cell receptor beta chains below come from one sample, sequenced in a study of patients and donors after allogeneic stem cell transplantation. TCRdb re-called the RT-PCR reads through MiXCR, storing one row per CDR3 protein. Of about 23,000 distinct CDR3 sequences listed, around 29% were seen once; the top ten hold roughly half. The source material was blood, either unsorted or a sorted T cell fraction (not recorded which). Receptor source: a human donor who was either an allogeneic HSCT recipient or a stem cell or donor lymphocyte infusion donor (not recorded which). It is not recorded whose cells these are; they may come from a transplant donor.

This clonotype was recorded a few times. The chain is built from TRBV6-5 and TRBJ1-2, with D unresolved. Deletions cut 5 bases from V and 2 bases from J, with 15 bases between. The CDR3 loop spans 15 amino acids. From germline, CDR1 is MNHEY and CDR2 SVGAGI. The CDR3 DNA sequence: TGTGCCAGCAGTCTCACCTCCCGGCAGAACTATGGCTACACCTTC. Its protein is CASSLTSRQNYGYTF.

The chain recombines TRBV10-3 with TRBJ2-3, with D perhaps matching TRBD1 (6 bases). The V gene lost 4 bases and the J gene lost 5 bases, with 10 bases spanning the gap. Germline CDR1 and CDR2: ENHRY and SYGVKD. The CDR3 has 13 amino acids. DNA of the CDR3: TGTGCCATCAGTGGGGGCAGGGGAGATACGCAGTATTTT. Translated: CAISGGRGDTQYF.

The chain's CDR3 is CASSDAASPLHF. Written as DNA, the CDR3 is TGCGCCAGCAGCGACGCCGCCTCACCCCTCCACTTT. This rearrangement joins TRBV5-1 to TRBJ1-6; D gene unclear. Trimming removed 4 bases from V and 10 bases from J, with 9 bases in between. This CDR3 region has 12 residues. Germline assignment: CDR1 SGHRS and CDR2 YFSETQ.

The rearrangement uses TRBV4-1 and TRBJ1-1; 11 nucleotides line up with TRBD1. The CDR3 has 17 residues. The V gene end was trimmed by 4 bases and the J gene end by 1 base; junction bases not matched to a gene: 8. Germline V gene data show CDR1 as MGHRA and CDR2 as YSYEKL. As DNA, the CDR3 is TGCGCCAGCAGCCTCCGGGACAGGGGGATCGGGAACACTGAAGCTTTCTTT. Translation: CASSLRDRGIGNTEAFF.

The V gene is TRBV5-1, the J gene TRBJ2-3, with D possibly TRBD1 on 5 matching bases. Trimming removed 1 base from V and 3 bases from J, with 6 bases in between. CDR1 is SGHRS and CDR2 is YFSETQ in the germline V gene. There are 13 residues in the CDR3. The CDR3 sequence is CASSLRGTDTQYF. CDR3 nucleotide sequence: TGCGCCAGCAGCTTGAGGGGTACAGATACGCAGTATTTT.

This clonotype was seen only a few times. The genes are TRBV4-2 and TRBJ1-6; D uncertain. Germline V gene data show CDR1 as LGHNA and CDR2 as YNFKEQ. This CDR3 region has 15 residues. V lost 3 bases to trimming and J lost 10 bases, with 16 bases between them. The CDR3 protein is CASSHGTKPASPLHF. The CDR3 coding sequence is TGTGCCAGCAGCCACGGAACTAAACCCGCCTCACCCCTCCACTTT.

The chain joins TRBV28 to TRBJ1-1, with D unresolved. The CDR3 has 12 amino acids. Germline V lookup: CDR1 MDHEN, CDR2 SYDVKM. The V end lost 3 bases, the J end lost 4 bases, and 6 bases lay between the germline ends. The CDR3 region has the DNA TGTGCCAGCAGTTTCTGGGGCACTGAAGCTTTCTTT. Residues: CASSFWGTEAFF.

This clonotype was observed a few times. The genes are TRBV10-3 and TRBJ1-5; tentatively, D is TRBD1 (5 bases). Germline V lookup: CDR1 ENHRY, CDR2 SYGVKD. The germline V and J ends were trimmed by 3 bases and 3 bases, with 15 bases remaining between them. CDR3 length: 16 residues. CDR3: CAISERSRAPNQPQHF. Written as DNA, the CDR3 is TGTGCCATCAGTGAAAGGAGCAGGGCACCCAATCAGCCCCAGCATTTT.

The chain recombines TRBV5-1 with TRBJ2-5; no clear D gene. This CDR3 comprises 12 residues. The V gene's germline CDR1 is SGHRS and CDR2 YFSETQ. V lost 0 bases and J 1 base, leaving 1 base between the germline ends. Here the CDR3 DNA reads TGCGCCAGCAGCTTGGGCCAAGAGACCCAGTACTTC. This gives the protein CASSLGQETQYF.

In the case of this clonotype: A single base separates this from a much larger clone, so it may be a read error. The CDR3 DNA sequence: TGCAGTTCTCCCGGGACCTGCTATGGCTACACCTTC. Translated: CSSPGTCYGYTF. This chain links TRBV20-1 with TRBJ1-2, with a possible D match to TRBD1 (5 bases). Germline V gives CDR1 DFQATT, CDR2 SNEGSKA (reference sequence). V was trimmed by 8 bases and J by 4 bases, leaving 14 bases between them. The CDR3 has 12 residues.

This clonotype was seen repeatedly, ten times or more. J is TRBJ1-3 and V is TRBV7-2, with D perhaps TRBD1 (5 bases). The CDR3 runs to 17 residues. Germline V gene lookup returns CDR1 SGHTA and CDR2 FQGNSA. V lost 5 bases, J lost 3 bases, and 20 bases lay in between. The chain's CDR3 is CASSPRAGGLGGNTIYF. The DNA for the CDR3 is TGTGCCAGCAGCCCACGGGCGGGGGGATTAGGTGGAAACACCATATATTTT.

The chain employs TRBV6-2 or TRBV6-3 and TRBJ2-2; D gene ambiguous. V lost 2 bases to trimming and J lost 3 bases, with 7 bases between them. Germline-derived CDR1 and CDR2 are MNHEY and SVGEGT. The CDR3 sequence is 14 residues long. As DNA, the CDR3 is TGTGCCAGCAGTTACCGTCGGGACACCGGGGAGCTGTTTTTT. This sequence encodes CASSYRRDTGELFF.

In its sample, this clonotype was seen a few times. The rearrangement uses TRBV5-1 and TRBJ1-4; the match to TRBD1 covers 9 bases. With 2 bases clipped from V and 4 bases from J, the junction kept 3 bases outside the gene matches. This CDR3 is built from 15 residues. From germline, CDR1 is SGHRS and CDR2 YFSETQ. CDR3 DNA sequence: TGCGCCAGCAGCTTACCGACAGGGGGTAATGAAAAACTGTTTTTT. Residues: CASSLPTGGNEKLFF. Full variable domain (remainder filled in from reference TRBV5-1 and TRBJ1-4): KAGVTQTPRYLIKTRGQQVTLSCSPISGHRSVSWYQQTPGQGLQFLFEYFSETQRNKGNFPGRFSGRQFSNSRSEMNVSTLELGDSALYLCASSLPTGGNEKLFFGSGTQLSVL.

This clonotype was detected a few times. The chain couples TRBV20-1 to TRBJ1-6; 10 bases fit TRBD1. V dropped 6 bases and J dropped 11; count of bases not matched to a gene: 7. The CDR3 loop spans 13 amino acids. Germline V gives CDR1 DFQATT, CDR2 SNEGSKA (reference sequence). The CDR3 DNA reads TGCAGTGCACCGGGACAGGGGATGGCACCCCTCCACTTT. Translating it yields CSAPGQGMAPLHF.

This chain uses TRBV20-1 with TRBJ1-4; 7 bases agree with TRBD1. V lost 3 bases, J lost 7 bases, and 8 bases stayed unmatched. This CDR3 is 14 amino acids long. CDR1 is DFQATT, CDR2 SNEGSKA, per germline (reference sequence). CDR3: CSASRRGRSEKLFF. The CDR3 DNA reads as TGCAGTGCTAGTCGAAGGGGGCGAAGTGAAAAACTGTTTTTT.

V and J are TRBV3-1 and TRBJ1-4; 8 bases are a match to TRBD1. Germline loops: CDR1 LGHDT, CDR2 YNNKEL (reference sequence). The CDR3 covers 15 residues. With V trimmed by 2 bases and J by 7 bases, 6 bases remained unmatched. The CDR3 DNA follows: TGTGCCAGCAGCCAATCGGACAGGGTGCTTGAAAAACTGTTTTTT. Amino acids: CASSQSDRVLEKLFF.

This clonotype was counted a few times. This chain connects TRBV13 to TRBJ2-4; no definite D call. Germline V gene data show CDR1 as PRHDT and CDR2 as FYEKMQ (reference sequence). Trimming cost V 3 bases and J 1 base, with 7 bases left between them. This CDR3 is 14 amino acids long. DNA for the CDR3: TGTGCCAGCAGCTTCCTTCTCGCCAAAAACATTCAGTACTTC. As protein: CASSFLLAKNIQYF.

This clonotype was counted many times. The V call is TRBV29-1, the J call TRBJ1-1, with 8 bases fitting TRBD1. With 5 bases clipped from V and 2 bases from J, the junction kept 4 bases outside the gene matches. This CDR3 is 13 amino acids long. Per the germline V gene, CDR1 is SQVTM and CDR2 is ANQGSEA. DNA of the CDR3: TGCAGCGTTAGGACAGGGTTAAACACTGAAGCTTTCTTT. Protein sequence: CSVRTGLNTEAFF. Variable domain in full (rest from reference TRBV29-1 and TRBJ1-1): SAVISQKPSRDICQRGTSLTIQCQVDSQVTMMFWYRQQPGQSLTLIATANQGSEATYESGFVIDKFPISRPNLTFSTLTVSNMSPEDSSIYLCSVRTGLNTEAFFGQGTRLTVV.

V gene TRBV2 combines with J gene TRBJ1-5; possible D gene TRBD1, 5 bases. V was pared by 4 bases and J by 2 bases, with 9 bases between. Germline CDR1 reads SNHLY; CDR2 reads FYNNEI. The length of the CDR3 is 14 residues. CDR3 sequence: CASSVGVGNQPQHF. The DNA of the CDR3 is TGTGCCAGCAGTGTGGGGGTAGGCAATCAGCCCCAGCATTTT. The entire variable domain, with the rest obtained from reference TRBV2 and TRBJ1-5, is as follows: EPEVTQTPSHQVTQMGQEVILRCVPISNHLYFYWYRQILGQKVEFLVSFYNNEISEKSEIFDDQFSVERPDGSNFTLKIRSTKLEDSAMYFCASSVGVGNQPQHFGDGTRLSIL.

The CDR3, as DNA: TGCAGCGCTGCCGTCGGCGGGGGGTTCGCAGATACGCAGTATTTT. The encoded protein is CSAAVGGGFADTQYF. The chain is built from TRBV29-1 and TRBJ2-3, with TRBD2 matching over 8 bases. Germline values: CDR1 SQVTM, CDR2 ANQGSEA. The J segment lost 4 bases and the V segment lost 7 bases, leaving 13 bases of the junction unmatched. This CDR3 contains 15 residues.

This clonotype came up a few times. The CDR3 DNA reads TGCAGCGTTGCCTCGCCCAGTGTCACAGATACGCAGTATTTT. It is translated as CSVASPSVTDTQYF. V gene TRBV29-1 combines with J gene TRBJ2-3; D call uncertain. V lost 4 bases and J lost 2, with 13 bases in between. Germline V gives CDR1 SQVTM, CDR2 ANQGSEA. The CDR3 totals 14 residues.

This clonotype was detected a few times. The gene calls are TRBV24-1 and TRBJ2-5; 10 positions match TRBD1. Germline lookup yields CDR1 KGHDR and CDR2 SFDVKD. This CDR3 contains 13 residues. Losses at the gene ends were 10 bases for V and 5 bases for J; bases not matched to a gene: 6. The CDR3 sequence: CATRGQGVETQYF. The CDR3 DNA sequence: TGTGCCACAAGAGGACAGGGGGTTGAGACCCAGTACTTC.

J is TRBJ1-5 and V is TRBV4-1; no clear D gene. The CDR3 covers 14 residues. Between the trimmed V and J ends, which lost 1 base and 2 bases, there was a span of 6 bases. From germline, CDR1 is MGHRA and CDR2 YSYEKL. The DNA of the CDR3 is TGCGCCAGCAGCCAAGTCGTCGGCAATCAGCCCCAGCATTTT. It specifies CASSQVVGNQPQHF.

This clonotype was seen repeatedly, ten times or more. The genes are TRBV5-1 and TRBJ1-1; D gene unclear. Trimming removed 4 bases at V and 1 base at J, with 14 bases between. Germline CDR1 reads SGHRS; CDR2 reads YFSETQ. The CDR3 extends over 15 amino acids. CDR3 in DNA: TGCGCCAGCAGCCGGCGGGCGAGGGAGAACACTGAAGCTTTCTTT. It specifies CASSRRARENTEAFF.

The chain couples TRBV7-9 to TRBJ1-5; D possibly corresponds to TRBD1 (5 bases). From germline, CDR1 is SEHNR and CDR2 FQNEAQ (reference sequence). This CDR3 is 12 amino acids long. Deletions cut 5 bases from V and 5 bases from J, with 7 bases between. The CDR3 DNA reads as TGTGCCAGCAGCCCGACAGATCAGCCCCAGCATTTT. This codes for CASSPTDQPQHF.

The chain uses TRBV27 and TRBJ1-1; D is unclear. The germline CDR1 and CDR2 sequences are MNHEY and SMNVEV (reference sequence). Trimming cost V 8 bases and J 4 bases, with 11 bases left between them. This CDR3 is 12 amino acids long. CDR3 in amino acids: CASWASFTEAFF. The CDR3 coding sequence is TGTGCCAGCTGGGCGTCGTTCACTGAAGCTTTCTTT.

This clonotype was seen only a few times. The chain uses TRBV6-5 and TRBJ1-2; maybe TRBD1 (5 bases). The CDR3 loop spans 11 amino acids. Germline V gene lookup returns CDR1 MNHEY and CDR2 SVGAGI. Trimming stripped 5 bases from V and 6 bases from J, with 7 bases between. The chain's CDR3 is CASSAGNGYTF. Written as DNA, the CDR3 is TGTGCCAGCAGTGCAGGGAATGGCTACACCTTC.

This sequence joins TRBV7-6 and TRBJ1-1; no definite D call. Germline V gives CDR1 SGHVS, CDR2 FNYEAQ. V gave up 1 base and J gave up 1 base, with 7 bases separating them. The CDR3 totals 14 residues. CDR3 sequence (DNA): TGTGCCAGCAGCTTAGGCAGGCCGAACACTGAAGCTTTCTTT. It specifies CASSLGRPNTEAFF.

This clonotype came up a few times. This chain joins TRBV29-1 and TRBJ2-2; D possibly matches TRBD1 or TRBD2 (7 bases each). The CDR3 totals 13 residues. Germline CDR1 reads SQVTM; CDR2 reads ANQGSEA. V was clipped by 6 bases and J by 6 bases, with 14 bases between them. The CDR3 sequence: CSVLQGRAGELFF. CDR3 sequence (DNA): TGCAGCGTGTTACAGGGGAGGGCCGGGGAGCTGTTTTTT.

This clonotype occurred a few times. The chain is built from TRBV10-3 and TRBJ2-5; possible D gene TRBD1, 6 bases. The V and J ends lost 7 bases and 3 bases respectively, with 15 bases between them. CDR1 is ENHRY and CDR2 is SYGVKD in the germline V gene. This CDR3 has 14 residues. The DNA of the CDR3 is TGTGCCATCAAGGGAACAGGGCGCAAAGAGACCCAGTACTTC. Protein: CAIKGTGRKETQYF.

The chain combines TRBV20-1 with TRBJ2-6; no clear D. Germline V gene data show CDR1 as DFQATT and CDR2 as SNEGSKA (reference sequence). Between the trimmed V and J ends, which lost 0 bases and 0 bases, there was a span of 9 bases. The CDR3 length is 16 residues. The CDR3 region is CSARDVSASGANVLTF. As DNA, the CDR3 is TGCAGTGCTAGAGATGTTTCAGCCTCTGGGGCCAACGTCCTGACTTTC.